In this sample, the clone carrying this T cell receptor beta chain turned up a few times. This entry comes from a study of T cells after yellow fever vaccination. Study at large: The authors prepared low-cell-number fractions using SMART-Seq v4 Ultra Low Input.

TCRdb analysed the 5' RACE reads with MiXCR anew, one entry per CDR3 protein. The sample includes fewer than 650,000 distinct CDR3 sequences, around a fifth of them seen just once. The origin of this receptor is a man aged 18 to 29 who received the YFV17D yellow fever vaccine. This material consisted of PBMCs, taken roughly 20 days after the first yellow fever vaccination.

DNA for the CDR3: TGCAGTGCTAGACCACCCCTTTATCTAGCGGTCCAAGAGACCCAGTACTTC. This codes for CSARPPLYLAVQETQYF. The chain couples TRBV20-1 to TRBJ2-5, with TRBD2 matching over 7 bases. V dropped 2 bases and J dropped 1; count of bases not matched to a gene: 13. Germline values: CDR1 DFQATT, CDR2 SNEGSKA (reference sequence). This CDR3 is 17 amino acids long.